A single sample gave rise to the 29 T cell receptor beta chains below, sequenced in a study of CXCR3-negative and CXCR3-positive naive CD8 T cells. Regarding the study as a whole: More hydrophobic TRB CDR3s occurred in CXCR3-positive than in CXCR3-negative naive cells.

Their antigen targets remain unknown. Researchers prepared the TRB cDNA libraries using 5' RACE with UMI labels. TCRdb re-called the 5' RACE reads; every CDR3 protein appears as one record, without DNA. The table for this sample gives about 89,000 distinct CDR3 sequences. Sample: naive CXCR3+ CD8+ T cells from blood. Described subset: CD45RO-CCR7+CD27+CD95- naive CD8+ T cells expressing CXCR3 (TNR3+). The receptors derive from a human donor in good health. Some clones in this sample may be carry-over from other donors' samples.

The gene calls are TRBV4-2 and TRBJ2-7; TCRdb selects TRBD1, and the lack of DNA leaves this call unchecked. This CDR3 contains 15 residues. The germline gives CDR1 LGHNA, CDR2 YNFKEQ. CDR3 loop: CASSQVEGENYEQYF.

The chain uses TRBV7-9 and TRBJ2-1; TCRdb returns TRBD1, unconfirmable since there is no DNA. Germline CDR1 and CDR2: SEHNR and FQNEAQ (reference sequence). CDR3 length: 15 residues. The CDR3 loop reads CASSSRDRQGDEQFF.

The chain combines TRBV12-5 with TRBJ2-1; checking the TCRdb D call of TRBD1 is not possible without DNA. The CDR3 extends over 13 amino acids. Germline assignment: CDR1 LGHNT and CDR2 FRNRAP. The CDR3 reads CASGLWGANEQFF.

The chain couples TRBV20-1 to TRBJ1-2; the D gene TCRdb calls, TRBD1, cannot be checked with no DNA. CDR3 size: 13 residues. The germline V gene encodes CDR1 DFQATT and CDR2 SNEGSKA (reference sequence). This CDR3 reads CSAPGQGNYGYTF.

The chain has TRBV14 and TRBJ1-6; as DNA is missing, the TRBD1 call by TCRdb cannot be tested. Germline V gene lookup returns CDR1 SGHDN and CDR2 FVKESK. The CDR3 spans 17 residues. CDR3 residues: CASSDWDAGQHHSPLHF.

The chain links TRBV7-8 to TRBJ2-3; TCRdb selects TRBD2, and the lack of DNA leaves this call unchecked. The CDR3 has 15 amino acids. Looked up from germline, CDR1 is SGHVS and CDR2 is FQNEAQ. The chain's CDR3 is CASSPTSGRADTQYF.

This chain links TRBV9 with TRBJ1-1. CDR1 SGDLS and CDR2 YYNGEE come from the germline V gene. The CDR3 covers 14 residues. The CDR3: CASSVEGVNTEAFF.

The rearrangement links TRBV29-1 to TRBJ2-7; the TCRdb call, TRBD1, lacks DNA for checking. Germline V gene lookup returns CDR1 SQVTM and CDR2 ANQGSEA. There are 13 residues in the CDR3. The CDR3 sequence: CSVRTGVSYEQYF.

The chain's CDR3 is CASSLWQNTEAFF. This rearrangement joins TRBV28 to TRBJ1-1. CDR1 and CDR2 from the germline V gene are MDHEN and SYDVKM. The CDR3 is made up of 13 amino acids. The variable domain in full, completed from reference TRBV28 and TRBJ1-1, reads DVKVTQSSRYLVKRTGEKVFLECVQDMDHENMFWYRQDPGLGLRLIYFSYDVKMKEKGDIPEGYSVSREKKERFSLILESASTNQTSMYLCASSLWQNTEAFFGQGTRLTVV.

J is TRBJ2-7 and V is TRBV4-3. The germline gives CDR1 LGHNA, CDR2 YSLEER. The CDR3 runs to 15 residues. The CDR3 reads CASSQDFRGTYEQYF.

V is TRBV6-6 and J is TRBJ2-1; the TCRdb D gene call, TRBD1, has no DNA to confirm it. Germline V gene lookup returns CDR1 MNHNY and CDR2 SVGAGI (reference sequence). The CDR3 is 13 residues long. The CDR3 sequence: CASSLRGGHEQFF.

The V and J genes are TRBV14 and TRBJ2-3; TCRdb indicates TRBD2, and absent DNA this call remains unverified. This CDR3 spans 19 amino acids. Germline values: CDR1 SGHDN, CDR2 FVKESK. The CDR3 reads CASSQGGASGGSSTDTQYF.

The chain joins TRBV4-3 to TRBJ2-1; the TCRdb call, TRBD1, lacks DNA for checking. The CDR3 extends over 17 amino acids. Germline values: CDR1 LGHNA, CDR2 YSLEER. CDR3 amino acids: CASSQVCELGWRDEQFF.

The chain combines TRBV27 with TRBJ2-7. The CDR3 is 13 residues long. The V gene's germline CDR1 is MNHEY and CDR2 SMNVEV (reference sequence). The CDR3 is CASSLSWGYEQYF.

This chain links TRBV2 with TRBJ1-2; the TCRdb D gene call, TRBD1, has no DNA to confirm it. The CDR3 loop spans 13 amino acids. The V gene's germline CDR1 is SNHLY and CDR2 FYNNEI. The chain's CDR3 is CASRGQGNYGYTF.

The rearrangement joins TRBV29-1 to TRBJ2-1; TCRdb's D call, TRBD1, is unchecked because there is no DNA. CDR3 length: 15 residues. Germline-derived CDR1 and CDR2 are SQVTM and ANQGSEA. CDR3 sequence reads: CSINQGASSYNEQFF.

J is TRBJ2-3 and V is TRBV3-1; the D gene TCRdb calls, TRBD1, cannot be checked with no DNA. The length of the CDR3 is 17 residues. CDR1 is LGHDT, CDR2 YNNKEL, per germline (reference sequence). The CDR3: CASSQEMGQGKADTQYF.

The chain is built from TRBV4-2 and TRBJ2-7; TCRdb's D call, TRBD2, is unchecked because there is no DNA. The germline V gene has CDR1 LGHNA and CDR2 YNFKEQ. CDR3 length: 15 amino acids. This CDR3 is CASSQDPGLNYEQYF.

This chain joins TRBV6-2 or TRBV6-3 and TRBJ2-1; TCRdb calls TRBD2, which cannot be checked without DNA. Germline V gene data show CDR1 as MNHEY and CDR2 as SVGEGT. There are 17 residues in the CDR3. This CDR3 reads CASRDPLSGSSYNEQFF.

CDR3 sequence reads: CSAVPGQGDTGELFF. The chain combines TRBV20-1 with TRBJ2-2; TCRdb selects TRBD1, and the lack of DNA leaves this call unchecked. CDR1 and CDR2 (germline): DFQATT, SNEGSKA (reference sequence). This CDR3 region has 15 residues.

The chain uses TRBV27 and TRBJ2-3; TCRdb's D call, TRBD1, is unchecked because there is no DNA. CDR1 and CDR2 from the germline V gene are MNHEY and SMNVEV (reference sequence). This CDR3 contains 14 residues. Here the CDR3 reads CASSLSQGTDTQYF.

The chain employs TRBV28 and TRBJ2-5; the TCRdb D gene call, TRBD1, has no DNA to confirm it. There are 15 residues in the CDR3. Per the germline V gene, CDR1 is MDHEN and CDR2 is SYDVKM. The CDR3 protein is CASMGGGSYQETQYF.

V is TRBV7-9 and J is TRBJ1-1. CDR1 and CDR2 (germline): SEHNR, FQNEAQ (reference sequence). The CDR3 sequence is 14 residues long. The CDR3 spells CASSASSLNTEAFF.

The chain combines TRBV15 with TRBJ1-1; the D call of TRBD1 rests on TCRdb alone, since no DNA is present to check it. The CDR3 loop spans 13 amino acids. CDR1 is LNHNV, CDR2 YYDKDF, per germline (reference sequence). The CDR3 here is CATRDRGDTEAFF.

This chain connects TRBV27 to TRBJ2-3; the D gene TCRdb calls, TRBD2, cannot be checked with no DNA. The length of the CDR3 is 16 residues. Germline V CDR1 and CDR2: MNHEY, SMNVEV (reference sequence). The CDR3 loop is CASAELAAGSTDTQYF.

The chain joins TRBV5-6 to TRBJ1-1. Germline CDR1 and CDR2: SGHDT and YYEEEE. The CDR3 runs 14 residues. This CDR3 reads CASSLGALVREAFF.

The chain uses TRBV19 and TRBJ1-5. Germline assignment: CDR1 LNHDA and CDR2 SQIVND (reference sequence). The CDR3 consists of 12 residues. CDR3 protein: CASSYSNQPQHF.

The chain links TRBV5-1 to TRBJ1-1; TCRdb reports TRBD1, a call that lacks DNA to check it against. Germline-derived CDR1 and CDR2 are SGHRS and YFSETQ. This CDR3 has 14 amino acids. The CDR3 here is CASSLGGMNTEAFF.

The chain links TRBV24-1 to TRBJ2-7; TCRdb's assignment of TRBD1 cannot be checked, as there is no DNA. The V gene's germline CDR1 is KGHDR and CDR2 SFDVKD. CDR3 length equals 14 residues. The chain's CDR3 is CATYARAGVYEQYF.